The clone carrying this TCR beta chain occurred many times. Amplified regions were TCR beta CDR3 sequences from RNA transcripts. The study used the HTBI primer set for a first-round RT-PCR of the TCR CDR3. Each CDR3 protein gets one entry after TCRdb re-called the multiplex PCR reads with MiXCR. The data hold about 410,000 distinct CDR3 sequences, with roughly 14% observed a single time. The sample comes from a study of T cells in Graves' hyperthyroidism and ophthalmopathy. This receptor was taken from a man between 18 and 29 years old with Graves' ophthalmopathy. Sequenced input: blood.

CDR3 in DNA: TGTGCCAGCAGGGATTTGGCGGGGGCCCTTTTGGACAATGAGCAGTTCTTC. Translated, it gives CASRDLAGALLDNEQFF. V usage is TRBV6-5 and J usage is TRBJ2-1; a weak D match, TRBD2 (7 bases). Trimming took off 6 bases at V and 5 bases at J, with 23 bases between the two ends. Germline assignment: CDR1 MNHEY and CDR2 SVGAGI. The CDR3 is 17 amino acids.